The clone carrying this T cell receptor (beta chain) came up a few times. The CDR3 is cut off 3 residues early in the read; its end comes from the germline J gene. This specimen comes from a study of T cell clonality in common variable immunodeficiency. Blood samples were heparinized, about 4.5 to 9 ml per donor. Libraries were prepared by immunoSEQ multiplex PCR; TCRdb keeps only in-frame clonotypes and omits some of them. This repertoire holds 40,000 to 45,000 clones, and none appear only once. There are 19 residues in the CDR3. J lost 6 bases, V lost 3 bases, and 23 bases had no gene match. V is TRBV5-3 and J is TRBJ2-7; 8 bases agree with TRBD2. TRBV5-3 is placed among ORFs of uncertain function. This clonotype originated in a person aged 18 to 70 in good health. The sequenced material came from peripheral blood mononuclear cells. Incomplete CDR3 DNA: TGTGCCAGAAGCTATAAGATTGGACCTAGCGGGTCTAAACCGCTCGAG. Translating gives CARSYKIGPSGSKPLE. The whole CDR3 protein reads CARSYKIGPSGSKPLEQYF.